This entry features one T cell receptor beta chain sequence. The antigen is not known. From germline, CDR1 is MNHEY and CDR2 SVGEGT. Trimming removed 7 bases from V and 5 bases from J, with 25 bases in between. This CDR3 is built from 17 residues. The sample comes from a study of T cell responses to AZD1222 COVID-19 vaccine. The wider study: Combined were second doses at about 4 or about 12 weeks. Notes on the study in general: Along spike, vaccine-associated CD4 TCRs were found throughout, with dominance at 160-218 and 743-854. The number of AZD1222 recipients seropositive at baseline was only 5 to 7. White British people made up most donors, females outnumbered males, and clonal diversity was possibly underestimated.

Here immunoSEQ multiplex PCR was the method, and the copy in TCRdb shows in-frame clones only, minus some. The table records about 100,000 clones, roughly 87% of them present only once. This chain joins TRBV6-2 or TRBV6-3 and TRBJ2-3; D assignment may be TRBD1 or TRBD2 (7 bases each). The sample in question was peripheral blood, obtained on day 0 of AZD1222 vaccination. This receptor was identified in an adult in good health. The CDR3 bases are TGTGCCAGCAACCCAGGCTCTGTGGGAGGGGGCGTAGATACGCAGTATTTT. Its protein is CASNPGSVGGGVDTQYF.